The 23 T cell receptor beta chains below all came from one sample that was sequenced in a study of T cell responses to AZD1222 COVID-19 vaccine. Sequenced by immunoSEQ multiplex PCR; TCRdb stores in-frame clones only, minus some. This sample has about 110,000 clones, with approximately 90% found just once. The sample in question was peripheral blood, obtained on day 0 of AZD1222 vaccination. These receptor sequences come from an adult in good health.

V gene TRBV9 combines with J gene TRBJ2-1, with D perhaps given as TRBD1 or TRBD2 (5 bases each). The CDR3 has 15 amino acids. With 2 bases removed from V and 6 bases from J, the gap between germline ends came to 15 bases. Germline V lookup: CDR1 SGDLS, CDR2 YYNGEE. CDR3 sequence reads: CASSVGAQGGNEQFF. Written as DNA, the CDR3 is TGTGCCAGCAGCGTCGGGGCCCAGGGTGGCAATGAGCAGTTCTTC. Full variable domain (rest looked up from reference TRBV9 and TRBJ2-1): DSGVTQTPKHLITATGQRVTLRCSPRSGDLSVYWYQQSLDQGLQFLIQYYNGEERAKGNILERFSAQQFPDLHSELNLSSLELGDSALYFCASSVGAQGGNEQFFGPGTRLTVL.

This clone showed up just a few times. The chain links TRBV7-9 to TRBJ2-2; TRBD2 matches at 7 bases. The CDR3 runs to 15 residues. The V gene's germline CDR1 is SEHNR and CDR2 FQNEAQ (reference sequence). J was trimmed by 4 bases and V by 1 base; bases with no gene match: 3. CDR3 region: CASSLVSSGTGELFF. As DNA, the CDR3 is TGTGCCAGCAGCTTAGTGTCTAGCGGCACCGGGGAGCTGTTTTTT.

This CDR3 is CASSRPFSEAFF. In DNA, the CDR3 is TGTGCCAGCAGCCGACCCTTTTCTGAAGCTTTCTTT. V gene TRBV5-8 combines with J gene TRBJ1-1; D remains ambiguous. The CDR3 contains 12 residues. Germline V CDR1 and CDR2: SGHTS, YDEGEE. Between the trimmed V and J ends, which lost 4 bases and 6 bases, there was a span of 10 bases.

This chain connects TRBV29-1 to TRBJ2-1; no definite D call. Germline CDR1 is SQVTM and CDR2 is ANQGSEA. Trimming took 4 bases from V and 8 from J, leaving 18 bases between them. CDR3 length equals 14 residues. The CDR3 DNA follows: TGCAGCGTTGTGGACGCCATCTCGTGGGATGAGCAGTTCTTC. Amino acids: CSVVDAISWDEQFF.

The chain joins TRBV18 to TRBJ1-5; no definite D call. This CDR3 contains 16 residues. Trimming left V 3 bases short and J 0 bases short, with 12 bases between. Germline assignment: CDR1 KGHSH and CDR2 LQKENI. The CDR3 region has the DNA TGTGCCAGCTCACCCCTAGGATGGGATAGCAATCAGCCCCAGCATTTT. This translates into CASSPLGWDSNQPQHF. Based on the CDR3 plus reference TRBV18 and TRBJ1-5, the full variable domain is NAGVMQNPRHLVRRRGQEARLRCSPMKGHSHVYWYRQLPEEGLKFMVYLQKENIIDESGMPKERFSAEFPKEGPSILRIQQVVRGDSAAYFCASSPLGWDSNQPQHFGDGTRLSIL.

This clone has a handful of counts. The chain employs TRBV11-2 and TRBJ2-1; D perhaps matches TRBD2 (5 bases). The CDR3 length is 15 residues. V lost 1 base to trimming and J lost 0 bases, with 7 bases between them. Germline-derived CDR1 and CDR2 are SGHAT and FQNNGV. CDR3 coding DNA: TGTGCCAGCAGCTTAGTCGGGGACTCCTACAATGAGCAGTTCTTC. Protein: CASSLVGDSYNEQFF.

This sequence joins TRBV9 and TRBJ1-5, with 10 bases lining up with TRBD1. The J segment lost 7 bases and the V segment lost 3 bases, leaving 7 bases of the junction unmatched. Germline assignment: CDR1 SGDLS and CDR2 YYNGEE. The CDR3 runs 15 residues. CDR3 residues: CASSETGGRGQPQHF. The CDR3 region has the DNA TGTGCCAGCAGCGAGACAGGGGGCCGAGGGCAGCCCCAGCATTTT.

The chain couples TRBV29-1 to TRBJ2-7; D is tentatively TRBD1 or TRBD2 (7 bases each). Germline V gene data show CDR1 as SQVTM and CDR2 as ANQGSEA. The CDR3 extends over 14 amino acids. The V and J ends lost 3 bases and 3 bases respectively, with 15 bases between them. The CDR3 DNA is TGCAGCGTTGATTCGGGGAGGGGGCTCTACGAGCAGTACTTC. It is translated as CSVDSGRGLYEQYF.

V usage is TRBV12-3 or TRBV12-4 and J usage is TRBJ2-7; D ambiguous. The V and J ends lost 3 bases and 3 bases respectively, with 9 bases between them. This CDR3 has 13 residues. The CDR3 nucleotides read TGTGCCAGCAGTTTGAACAGCTACTACGAGCAGTACTTC. Its translation is CASSLNSYYEQYF.

The V gene is TRBV18, the J gene TRBJ1-5, with D possibly matching TRBD1 (5 bases). The V end was cut by 3 bases, the J end by 3 bases, with 6 bases between. The CDR3 contains 13 residues. Germline assignment: CDR1 KGHSH and CDR2 LQKENI. The CDR3 DNA is TGTGCCAGCTCACCGGGGGACAATCAGCCCCAGCATTTT. The encoded protein is CASSPGDNQPQHF.

In its sample, this clone was seen a few times. The CDR3 region is CASSAGTGFVEQYF. The CDR3 nucleotides are TGCGCCAGCAGTGCAGGGACAGGGTTTGTGGAGCAGTACTTC. This rearrangement joins TRBV10-1 to TRBJ2-7, with TRBD1 identical over 9 bases. Looked up from germline, CDR1 is WNHNN and CDR2 is SYGVQD (reference sequence). This CDR3 is 14 amino acids long. Unmatched junction bases numbered 8, after V lost 4 bases and J lost 7 bases.

The genes are TRBV19 and TRBJ1-2, with D tentatively TRBD1 (5 bases). Trimming left V 3 bases short and J 4 bases short, with 9 bases between. Germline CDR1 reads LNHDA; CDR2 reads SQIVND (reference sequence). CDR3 length equals 13 residues. The CDR3 protein is CASSIDRTYGYTF. DNA of the CDR3: TGTGCCAGTAGTATCGACAGAACCTATGGCTACACCTTC.

The V and J genes are TRBV3-1 (or the pseudogene TRBV3-2) and TRBJ1-1, with D hard to call. CDR3 length equals 14 residues. Germline CDR1 and CDR2: LGHDT and YNNKEL (reference sequence). The V gene lost 6 bases and the J gene lost 1 base, with 12 bases spanning the gap. The CDR3 coding sequence is TGTGCCAGCAGACTGCGGGAGACGAACACTGAAGCTTTCTTT. Its translation: CASRLRETNTEAFF.

The chain has TRBV20-1 and TRBJ1-5; D unresolved. The CDR3 has 12 amino acids. The V gene lost 3 bases and the J gene lost 4 bases, with 7 bases spanning the gap. CDR1 and CDR2 from the germline V gene are DFQATT and SNEGSKA (reference sequence). CDR3 loop: CSASSVNQPQHF. The CDR3 coding sequence is TGCAGTGCTAGTTCGGTAAATCAGCCCCAGCATTTT.

The V and J genes are TRBV19 and TRBJ2-1; 8 bases agree with TRBD2. The CDR3 has 15 residues. V was clipped by 4 bases and J by 3 bases; unmatched bases: 5. CDR1 LNHDA and CDR2 SQIVND come from the germline V gene (reference sequence). DNA for the CDR3: TGTGCCAGTAGTACCCCCAGCGGGAGCTACAATGAGCAGTTCTTC. Translated, it gives CASSTPSGSYNEQFF.

V and J are TRBV7-2 and TRBJ2-7; D might be TRBD1 or TRBD2, each matching 5 bases. Germline CDR1 is SGHTA and CDR2 is FQGNSA. The CDR3 totals 14 residues. The V end lost 5 bases, the J end lost 9 bases, and 20 bases lay between the germline ends. This CDR3 is CASSLGEGSVGQYF. In DNA form, the CDR3 reads TGTGCCAGCAGCCTAGGGGAAGGGAGCGTGGGGCAGTACTTC.

This chain connects TRBV6-4 to TRBJ2-1; TRBD1 aligns across 7 bases. The V and J ends lost 3 bases and 7 bases, in that order; junction bases with no gene match: 9. The CDR3 covers 15 residues. The V gene's germline CDR1 is MRHNA and CDR2 SNTAGT. The CDR3 protein is CASSDSGTVSNEQFF. The CDR3 DNA is TGTGCCAGCAGTGATTCCGGGACAGTTTCTAATGAGCAGTTCTTC.

The genes are TRBV5-4 and TRBJ1-4, with D uncertain. This CDR3 comprises 15 residues. Germline V gene data show CDR1 as SGHNT and CDR2 as YYREEE (reference sequence). V lost 0 bases and J 2 bases, leaving 8 bases between the germline ends. CDR3 in DNA: TGTGCCAGCAGCTTGGCGGCTTCGACTAATGAAAAACTGTTTTTT. Translation: CASSLAASTNEKLFF.

The V call is TRBV6-4, the J call TRBJ2-3, with 10 bases fitting TRBD2. The germline V gene has CDR1 MRHNA and CDR2 SNTAGT. The CDR3 covers 14 residues. J lost 2 bases, V lost 6 bases, and 2 bases had no gene match. CDR3 amino acids: CASRAGGNTDTQYF. CDR3 in DNA: TGTGCCAGCAGAGCGGGGGGGAACACAGATACGCAGTATTTT.

The chain is built from TRBV29-1 and TRBJ1-1; TRBD1 might be the D (6 bases). Germline V lookup: CDR1 SQVTM, CDR2 ANQGSEA. The V end was cut by 6 bases, the J end by 1 base, with 9 bases between. There are 12 residues in the CDR3. The CDR3 here is CSVQGTNTEAFF. CDR3 coding DNA: TGCAGCGTGCAGGGGACGAACACTGAAGCTTTCTTT.

The V call is TRBV7-8, the J call TRBJ2-1; no definite D call. V was cut by 3 bases and J by 0 bases, with 12 bases left in between. This CDR3 spans 16 amino acids. CDR1 is SGHVS and CDR2 is FQNEAQ in the germline V gene. The CDR3 sequence: CASSFSPSSSYNEQFF. CDR3 coding DNA: TGTGCCAGCAGCTTTAGTCCGTCCAGCTCCTACAATGAGCAGTTCTTC.

The chain carries TRBV6-5 and TRBJ2-3, with D perhaps TRBD2 (5 bases). The CDR3 loop spans 16 amino acids. The germline gives CDR1 MNHEY, CDR2 SVGAGI. Trimming left V 0 bases short and J 0 bases short, with 10 bases between. The CDR3 nucleotides are TGTGCCAGCAGTTACTCGTCCAGCGGTAGCACAGATACGCAGTATTTT. It translates to CASSYSSSGSTDTQYF.

Only a few counts were recorded for this clone. This chain uses TRBV18 with TRBJ1-4; D is uncertain. CDR3 length: 14 residues. V lost 3 bases to trimming and J lost 0 bases, with 5 bases between them. The germline V gene encodes CDR1 KGHSH and CDR2 LQKENI. The CDR3 loop reads CASSPVATNEKLFF. CDR3 nucleotide sequence: TGTGCCAGCTCACCCGTTGCAACTAATGAAAAACTGTTTTTT.